This passage covers 4 T cell receptor beta chains from one sample sequenced in a study of beta chain features in type 1 diabetes. Expressed TCRB transcripts were sequenced because the entire RNA isolate underwent reverse transcription. The repertoire was sequenced with immunoSEQ multiplex PCR; TCRdb's copy has only in-frame clones and lacks some. The repertoire has 970,000 or so clones, roughly a sixth of them found once; the top ten carry around 0.02%. The sample taken for sequencing was naive CD4+ T cells from blood. Receptors originate from a woman between 18 and 29 years old in good health.

J is TRBJ1-5 and V is TRBV28; D call uncertain. The CDR3 spans 14 residues. V was shortened by 5 bases and J by 3 bases, with 11 bases between the two germline ends. Germline assignment: CDR1 MDHEN and CDR2 SYDVKM. CDR3 sequence: CASSPLGFNQPQHF. The CDR3 DNA sequence: TGTGCCAGCAGTCCCCTAGGATTCAATCAGCCCCAGCATTTT.

This clone was recorded a few times. This sample includes further DNA sequences coding for the same CDR3. This CDR3 is CASSPPGLAGGYEQYF. The CDR3 DNA sequence: TGTGCCAGCTCACCACCGGGACTAGCGGGAGGTTACGAGCAGTACTTC. V and J are TRBV18 and TRBJ2-7; 15 bases line up with TRBD2. V was clipped by 0 bases and J by 4 bases; unmatched bases: 1. This CDR3 is built from 16 residues. Germline values: CDR1 KGHSH, CDR2 LQKENI.

The CDR3 reads CASSRRDRGIQYF. The CDR3 nucleotides read TGTGCCAGCAGTAGGCGGGACAGGGGCATTCAGTACTTC. This chain uses TRBV27 with TRBJ2-4; 10 positions agree with TRBD1. CDR3 size: 13 residues. J gave up 9 bases and V 5 bases, and 4 bases lay outside the gene matches. Germline values: CDR1 MNHEY, CDR2 SMNVEV (reference sequence).

This sequence joins TRBV5-1 and TRBJ2-1; 9 bases are a match to TRBD2. This CDR3 is 14 amino acids long. Per germline, CDR1 SGHRS and CDR2 YFSETQ. The V segment lost 2 bases and the J segment 10 bases; nucleotides outside the gene matches: 7. Here the CDR3 reads CASSLGAGGGEQFF. DNA for the CDR3: TGCGCCAGCAGCTTAGGAGCGGGGGGCGGCGAGCAGTTCTTC.